The 15 T cell receptor beta chains listed next were all sequenced from one sample in a study of blood T cell repertoires in COVID-19 (dated by TCRdb to 2020 to 2021). The receptor library was made with the immunoSEQ multiplex PCR assay. Entries here come from immuneACCESS through TCRdb and include only in-frame sequences with V and J called. Some clones fail to appear in such tables; in the studies checked, an unresolved V gene covers under half of the shortfall, and the cause of the remainder is unknown. This sample holds over 70,000 clones; 80% were observed only once. The biggest ten clones account for around 21% of the sample. Sequencing was carried out using peripheral blood. All receptors come from an elderly woman with acute or convalescent COVID-19.

The genes are TRBV16 and TRBJ1-2; tentative D call: TRBD1 (6 bases). The CDR3 runs 13 residues. Germline V lookup: CDR1 KGHSY, CDR2 FQNENV. V was clipped by 2 bases and J by 2 bases, with 6 bases between them. Here the CDR3 DNA reads TGTGCCAGCAGCCAAGGACAGAACTATGGCTACACCTTC. It codes for CASSQGQNYGYTF.

The chain couples TRBV2 to TRBJ2-7, with TRBD1 matching over 8 bases. The CDR3 contains 16 residues. CDR1 and CDR2 from the germline V gene are SNHLY and FYNNEI. With V trimmed by 6 bases and J by 0 bases, 10 bases remained unmatched. Here the CDR3 reads CASRDRAIGVSYEQYF. The CDR3 bases are TGTGCCAGCAGGGACAGGGCGATTGGGGTCTCCTACGAGCAGTACTTC. The full variable domain, completed using reference TRBV2 and TRBJ2-7, is EPEVTQTPSHQVTQMGQEVILRCVPISNHLYFYWYRQILGQKVEFLVSFYNNEISEKSEIFDDQFSVERPDGSNFTLKIRSTKLEDSAMYFCASRDRAIGVSYEQYFGPGTRLTVT.

The V and J genes are TRBV14 and TRBJ2-3; weak D call: TRBD2 (7 bases). The CDR3 length is 16 residues. The germline V gene has CDR1 SGHDN and CDR2 FVKESK. Trimming stripped 2 bases from V and 1 base from J, with 13 bases between. CDR3 in DNA: TGTGCCAGCAGCCAATTGTTGGGGGGGCGCACAGATACGCAGTATTTT. Protein product: CASSQLLGGRTDTQYF.

This clone was observed a few times. This rearrangement joins TRBV19 to TRBJ1-2; D is possibly TRBD1 (6 bases). Germline CDR1 and CDR2: LNHDA and SQIVND (reference sequence). The V end was cut by 7 bases, the J end by 4 bases, with 16 bases between. The CDR3 contains 14 residues. CDR3 nucleotide sequence: TGTGCCAGTACCCCCAGGGGACGGGGCTATGGCTACACCTTC. Amino acids: CASTPRGRGYGYTF.

This rearrangement joins TRBV19 to TRBJ2-7; perhaps TRBD1 as D (5 bases). Germline CDR1 reads LNHDA; CDR2 reads SQIVND (reference sequence). The V gene lost 5 bases and the J gene lost 1 base, with 18 bases spanning the gap. The CDR3 loop spans 16 amino acids. The DNA for the CDR3 is TGTGCCAGTAGTCTCTCAGGGATAGGTTTGTCCTACGAGCAGTACTTC. Encoded protein: CASSLSGIGLSYEQYF.

This chain joins TRBV5-1 and TRBJ2-3; perhaps TRBD2 as D (6 bases). This CDR3 is 15 amino acids long. Germline V gene sequence: CDR1 SGHRS, CDR2 YFSETQ. Between the trimmed V and J ends, which lost 5 bases and 6 bases, there was a span of 19 bases. The CDR3 nucleotides read TGCGCCAGCAGGTTCTACGGAGGGGATTCGGATACGCAGTATTTT. Encoded protein: CASRFYGGDSDTQYF.

The chain couples TRBV10-3 to TRBJ2-7; 7 bases match TRBD1. V was clipped by 10 bases and J by 2 bases; unmatched bases: 14. The CDR3 sequence is 15 residues long. Per germline, CDR1 ENHRY and CDR2 SYGVKD. The CDR3 nucleotides read TGTGCCACCAGGTCTCCCGTGACAGGGACCTACGAGCAGTACTTC. Its translation: CATRSPVTGTYEQYF.

This clone was counted only a few times. The CDR3, as DNA: TGTGCCAGCAGCTTGGCCGCTAGCGGGAGCCCCTACGAGCAGTACTTC. It specifies CASSLAASGSPYEQYF. The chain employs TRBV5-6 and TRBJ2-7; 10 nucleotides line up with TRBD2. There are 16 residues in the CDR3. V gave up 0 bases and J gave up 2 bases; unmatched junction bases: 5. Germline CDR1 reads SGHDT; CDR2 reads YYEEEE.

V usage is TRBV11-1 and J usage is TRBJ2-7, with 8 bases lining up with TRBD1. V lost 1 base to trimming and J lost 4 bases; unmatched junction nucleotides: 3. This CDR3 spans 14 amino acids. Germline lookup yields CDR1 SGHAT and CDR2 FQDESV (reference sequence). In DNA, the CDR3 is TGTGCCAGCAGCTTAGGCAGGGGGCGATACGAGCAGTACTTC. This encodes CASSLGRGRYEQYF.

The gene calls are TRBV11-2 and TRBJ2-7; D is possibly TRBD1 (5 bases). The CDR3 extends over 14 amino acids. V lost 5 bases and J 3 bases, leaving 14 bases between the germline ends. From germline, CDR1 is SGHAT and CDR2 FQNNGV. CDR3 nucleotides: TGTGCCAGCAGCGAGACAGTGGGGTACTACGAGCAGTACTTC. This codes for CASSETVGYYEQYF.

The chain couples TRBV7-9 to TRBJ2-5, with TRBD1 matching over 8 bases. CDR1 is SEHNR, CDR2 FQNEAQ, per germline (reference sequence). V was clipped by 5 bases and J by 9 bases; unmatched bases: 8. The length of the CDR3 is 13 residues. CDR3 loop: CASSTGQGSPQYF. CDR3 coding DNA: TGTGCCAGCAGCACCGGACAGGGAAGTCCCCAGTACTTC.

The V call is TRBV19, the J call TRBJ2-6; 9 nucleotides align to TRBD2. J gave up 0 bases and V 3 bases, and 0 bases lay outside the gene matches. The CDR3 consists of 16 residues. In germline, CDR1 is LNHDA, CDR2 SQIVND (reference sequence). CDR3 coding DNA: TGTGCCAGTAGTATGCGGGGGGGCTCTGGGGCCAACGTCCTGACTTTC. Translated, it gives CASSMRGGSGANVLTF.

This chain uses TRBV29-1 with TRBJ1-1; D gene ambiguous. The CDR3 is 12 residues long. V dropped 5 bases and J dropped 4 bases, with 11 bases sitting between them. Germline V gene lookup returns CDR1 SQVTM and CDR2 ANQGSEA. As DNA, the CDR3 is TGCAGCGTTTCCCTCGAGGCCACTGAAGCTTTCTTT. This codes for CSVSLEATEAFF.

The CDR3 DNA reads as TGTGCCAGCAGTTTAGGCTTTCGGGGGGGAGATGAAAAACTGTTTTTT. Translation: CASSLGFRGGDEKLFF. The chain links TRBV27 to TRBJ1-4; D is possibly TRBD1 (5 bases). Germline V gives CDR1 MNHEY, CDR2 SMNVEV (reference sequence). V lost 2 bases to trimming and J lost 6 bases, with 16 bases between them. The CDR3 has 16 residues.

The V and J genes are TRBV29-1 and TRBJ2-7; 8 bases line up with TRBD1. J was trimmed by 0 bases and V by 4 bases; bases with no gene match: 11. Germline V lookup: CDR1 SQVTM, CDR2 ANQGSEA. The CDR3 totals 16 residues. The CDR3 spells CSVGGRQGTFSYEQYF. CDR3 nucleotides: TGCAGCGTTGGGGGACGACAGGGGACTTTCTCCTACGAGCAGTACTTC.